This TCR beta chain came from a study of blood T cell repertoires in COVID-19. Data came from immunoSEQ multiplex PCR; TCRdb stores just in-frame clones and leaves some out. The repertoire holds 270,000 or so clones, with around four fifths as singletons. This clone was seen a single time. Specimen: peripheral blood. The TCR was taken from a woman between 50 and 59 years old who had recovered from COVID-19.

The CDR3 DNA reads as TGTGCCAGCAATCAGGGGCGTAGAGCTTTCTTT. Amino acid sequence: CASNQGRRAFF. V is TRBV6-5 and J is TRBJ1-1; D perhaps matches TRBD1 (6 bases). Per germline, CDR1 MNHEY and CDR2 SVGAGI. Trimming stripped 7 bases from V and 10 bases from J, with 13 bases between. The CDR3 totals 11 residues.